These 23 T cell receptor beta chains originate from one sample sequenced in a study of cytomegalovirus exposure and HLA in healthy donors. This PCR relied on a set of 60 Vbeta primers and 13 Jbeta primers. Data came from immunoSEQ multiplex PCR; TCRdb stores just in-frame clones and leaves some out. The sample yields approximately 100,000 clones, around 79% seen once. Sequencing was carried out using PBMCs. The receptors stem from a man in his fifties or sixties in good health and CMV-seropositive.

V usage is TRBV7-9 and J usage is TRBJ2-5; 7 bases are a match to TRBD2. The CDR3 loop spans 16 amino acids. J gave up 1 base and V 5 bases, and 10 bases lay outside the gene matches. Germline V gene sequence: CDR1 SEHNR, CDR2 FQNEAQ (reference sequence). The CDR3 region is CASSPFSSGAQETQYF. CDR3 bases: TGTGCCAGCAGCCCCTTTTCTAGCGGAGCCCAAGAGACCCAGTACTTC.

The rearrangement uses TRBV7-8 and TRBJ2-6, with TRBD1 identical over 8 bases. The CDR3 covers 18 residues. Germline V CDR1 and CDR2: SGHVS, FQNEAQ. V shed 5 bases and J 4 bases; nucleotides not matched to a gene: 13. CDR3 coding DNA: TGTGCCAGCAGCCAAGAGGGACAGGCGCTCGAAGGGGCCAACGTCCTGACTTTC. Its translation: CASSQEGQALEGANVLTF.

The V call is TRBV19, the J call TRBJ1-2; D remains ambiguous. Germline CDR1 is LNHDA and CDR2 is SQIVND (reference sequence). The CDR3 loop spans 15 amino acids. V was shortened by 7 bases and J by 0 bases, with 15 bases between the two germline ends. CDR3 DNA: TGTGCCAGTAAACACCACACAGTTCCTAACTATGGCTACACCTTC. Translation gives CASKHHTVPNYGYTF.

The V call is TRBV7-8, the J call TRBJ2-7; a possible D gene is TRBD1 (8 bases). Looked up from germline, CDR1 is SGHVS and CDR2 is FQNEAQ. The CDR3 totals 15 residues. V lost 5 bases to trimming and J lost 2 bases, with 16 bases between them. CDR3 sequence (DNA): TGTGCCAGCAGCGTCGACAGGGGAGGGACCTACGAGCAGTACTTC. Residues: CASSVDRGGTYEQYF.

For the CDR3, the DNA is TGTGCCAGCAGCCAGAACAGGGACCGTGGCTACACCTTC. This encodes CASSQNRDRGYTF. The V call is TRBV4-2, the J call TRBJ1-2; D perhaps matches TRBD1 (6 bases). The germline V gene has CDR1 LGHNA and CDR2 YNFKEQ. This CDR3 region has 13 residues. The V and J ends lost 3 bases and 7 bases respectively, with 12 bases between them.

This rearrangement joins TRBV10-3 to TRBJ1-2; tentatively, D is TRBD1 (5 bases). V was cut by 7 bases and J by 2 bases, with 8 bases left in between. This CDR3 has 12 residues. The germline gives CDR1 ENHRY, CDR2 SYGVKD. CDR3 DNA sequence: TGTGCCATCATGGGGGGGAACTATGGCTACACCTTC. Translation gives CAIMGGNYGYTF.

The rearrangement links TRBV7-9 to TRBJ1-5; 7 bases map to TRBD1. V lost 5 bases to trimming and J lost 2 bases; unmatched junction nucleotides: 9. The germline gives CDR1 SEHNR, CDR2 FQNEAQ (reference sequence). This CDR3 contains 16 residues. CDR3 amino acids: CASSPQGGSGNQPQHF. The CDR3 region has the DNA TGTGCCAGCAGCCCCCAGGGGGGATCCGGCAATCAGCCCCAGCATTTT.

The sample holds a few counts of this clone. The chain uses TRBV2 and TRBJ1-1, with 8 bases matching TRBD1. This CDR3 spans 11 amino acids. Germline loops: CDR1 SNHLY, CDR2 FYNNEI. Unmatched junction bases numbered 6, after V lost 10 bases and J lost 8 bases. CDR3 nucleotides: TGTGCCAACCAGGGGGCAGGGGAAGCTTTCTTT. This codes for CANQGAGEAFF. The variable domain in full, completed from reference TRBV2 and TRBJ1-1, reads EPEVTQTPSHQVTQMGQEVILRCVPISNHLYFYWYRQILGQKVEFLVSFYNNEISEKSEIFDDQFSVERPDGSNFTLKIRSTKLEDSAMYFCANQGAGEAFFGQGTRLTVV.

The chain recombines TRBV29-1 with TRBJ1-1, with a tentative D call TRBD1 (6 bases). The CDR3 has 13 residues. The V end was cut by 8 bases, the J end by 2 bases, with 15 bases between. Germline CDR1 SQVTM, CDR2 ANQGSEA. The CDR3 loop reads CSTGRLPNTEAFF. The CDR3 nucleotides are TGCAGCACAGGGAGACTTCCAAACACTGAAGCTTTCTTT.

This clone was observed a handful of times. The DNA of the CDR3 is TGTGCCAGTAGTATCATGACTAGCGGGGCCGTACCCTACGAGCAGTACTTC. Its translation is CASSIMTSGAVPYEQYF. The chain joins TRBV19 to TRBJ2-7; 11 nucleotides match TRBD2. There are 17 residues in the CDR3. Germline V gene sequence: CDR1 LNHDA, CDR2 SQIVND (reference sequence). Trimming removed 3 bases from V and 2 bases from J; junction bases left unmatched: 9.

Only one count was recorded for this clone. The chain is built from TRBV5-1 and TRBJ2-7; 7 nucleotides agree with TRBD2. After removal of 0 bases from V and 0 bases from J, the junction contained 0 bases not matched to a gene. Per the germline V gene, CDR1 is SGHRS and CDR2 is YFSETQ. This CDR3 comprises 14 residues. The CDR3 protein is CASSLGTSSYEQYF. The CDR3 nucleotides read TGCGCCAGCAGCTTGGGGACTAGCTCCTACGAGCAGTACTTC.

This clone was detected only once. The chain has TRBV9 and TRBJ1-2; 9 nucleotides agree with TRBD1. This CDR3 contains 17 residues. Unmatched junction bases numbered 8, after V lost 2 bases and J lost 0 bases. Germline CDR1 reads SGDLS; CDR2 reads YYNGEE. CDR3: CASSVSGQGPTNYGYTF. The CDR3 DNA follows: TGTGCCAGCAGCGTTTCGGGACAGGGACCTACTAACTATGGCTACACCTTC.

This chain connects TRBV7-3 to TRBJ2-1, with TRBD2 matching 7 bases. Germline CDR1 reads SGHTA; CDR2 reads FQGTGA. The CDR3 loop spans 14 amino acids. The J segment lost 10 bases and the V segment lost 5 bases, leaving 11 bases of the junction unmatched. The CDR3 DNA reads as TGTGCCAGCAGCCCCCGGGGCGGGAGCGGAGAGCAGTTCTTC. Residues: CASSPRGGSGEQFF.

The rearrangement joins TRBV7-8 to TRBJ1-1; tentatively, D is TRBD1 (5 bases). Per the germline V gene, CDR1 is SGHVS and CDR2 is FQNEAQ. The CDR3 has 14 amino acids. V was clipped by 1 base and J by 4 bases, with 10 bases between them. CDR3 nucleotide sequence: TGTGCCAGCAGCTTAGTACAGGATGGCACTGAAGCTTTCTTT. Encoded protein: CASSLVQDGTEAFF.

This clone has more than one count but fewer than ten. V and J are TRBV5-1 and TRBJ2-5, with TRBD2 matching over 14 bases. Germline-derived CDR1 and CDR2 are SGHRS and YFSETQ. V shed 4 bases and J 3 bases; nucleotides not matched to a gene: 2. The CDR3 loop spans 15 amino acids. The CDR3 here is CASSPGLAGEETQYF. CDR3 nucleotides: TGCGCCAGCAGCCCGGGACTAGCGGGAGAAGAGACCCAGTACTTC. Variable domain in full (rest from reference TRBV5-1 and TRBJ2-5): KAGVTQTPRYLIKTRGQQVTLSCSPISGHRSVSWYQQTPGQGLQFLFEYFSETQRNKGNFPGRFSGRQFSNSRSEMNVSTLELGDSALYLCASSPGLAGEETQYFGPGTRLLVL.

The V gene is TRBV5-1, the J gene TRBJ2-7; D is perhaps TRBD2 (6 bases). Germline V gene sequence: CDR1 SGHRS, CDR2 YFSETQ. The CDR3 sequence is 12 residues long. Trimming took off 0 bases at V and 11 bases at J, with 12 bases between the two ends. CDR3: CASSLDGSGEYF. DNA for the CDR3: TGCGCCAGCAGCTTGGACGGGTCGGGGGAGTACTTC.

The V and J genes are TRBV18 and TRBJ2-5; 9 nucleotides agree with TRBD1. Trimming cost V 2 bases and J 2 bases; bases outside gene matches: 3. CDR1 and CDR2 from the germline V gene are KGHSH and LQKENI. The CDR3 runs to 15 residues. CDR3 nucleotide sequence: TGTGCCAGCTCACCAAGGACAGGGGAGCAAGAGACCCAGTACTTC. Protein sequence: CASSPRTGEQETQYF.

The CDR3 here is CASDMGGSPGSGANVLTF. The CDR3, as DNA: TGCGCCAGCGACATGGGGGGGTCCCCTGGCTCTGGGGCCAACGTCCTGACTTTC. The J gene is TRBJ2-6, the V gene TRBV5-1; 7 positions match TRBD2. Looked up from germline, CDR1 is SGHRS and CDR2 is YFSETQ. The junction had 13 bases not matched to a gene; V was cut back by 7 bases and J by 0 bases. The length of the CDR3 is 18 residues.

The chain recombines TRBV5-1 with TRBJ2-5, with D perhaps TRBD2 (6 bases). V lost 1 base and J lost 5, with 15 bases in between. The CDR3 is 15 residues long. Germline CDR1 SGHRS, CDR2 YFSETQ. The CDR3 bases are TGCGCCAGCAGCTTGTTTGAGGGAGGAGGGGAGACCCAGTACTTC. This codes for CASSLFEGGGETQYF.

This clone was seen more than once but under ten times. CDR3: CASRPTGNEQFF. The CDR3 DNA is TGTGCCAGCAGGCCGACAGGTAATGAGCAGTTCTTC. V is TRBV6-6 and J is TRBJ2-1, with a possible D match to TRBD1 (6 bases). The CDR3 covers 12 residues. V dropped 6 bases and J dropped 7 bases, with 10 bases sitting between them. CDR1 and CDR2 from the germline V gene are MNHNY and SVGAGI (reference sequence).

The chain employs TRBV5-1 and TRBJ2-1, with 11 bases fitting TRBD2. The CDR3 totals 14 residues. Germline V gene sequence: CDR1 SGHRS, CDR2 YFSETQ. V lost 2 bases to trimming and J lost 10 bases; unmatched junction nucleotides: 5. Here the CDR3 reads CASSFVGTSGEQFF. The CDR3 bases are TGCGCCAGCAGCTTCGTAGGGACTAGCGGCGAGCAGTTCTTC.

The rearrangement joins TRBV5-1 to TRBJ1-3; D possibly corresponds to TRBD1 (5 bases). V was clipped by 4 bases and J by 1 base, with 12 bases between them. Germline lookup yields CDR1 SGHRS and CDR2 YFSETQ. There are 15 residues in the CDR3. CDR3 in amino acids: CASSLTGVSGNTIYF. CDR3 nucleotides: TGCGCCAGCAGCCTAACAGGTGTTTCTGGAAACACCATATATTTT. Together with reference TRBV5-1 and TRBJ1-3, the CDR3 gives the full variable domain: KAGVTQTPRYLIKTRGQQVTLSCSPISGHRSVSWYQQTPGQGLQFLFEYFSETQRNKGNFPGRFSGRQFSNSRSEMNVSTLELGDSALYLCASSLTGVSGNTIYFGEGSWLTVV.

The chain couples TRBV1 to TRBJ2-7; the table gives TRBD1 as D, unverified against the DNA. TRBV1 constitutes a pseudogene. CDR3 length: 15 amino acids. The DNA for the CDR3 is TGCACCAGCAGCCACCGCCGCAGAAGCTCCTACGAGCAGTACTTC. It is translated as CTSSHRRRSSYEQYF.